These T cell receptor beta chains were read from a single sample in a study of blood T cell repertoires in COVID-19. Assay: immunoSEQ multiplex PCR; the TCRdb copy retains only in-frame clones and omits some. The sample records about 120,000 clones, roughly 85% being singletons. Specimen: peripheral blood. The source is a middle-aged man with acute or convalescent COVID-19. Each CDR3 is given with its conserved first and last residue. D genes are given only for firm matches. Size values are once, few and many counts, or a class for expanded clones, and some rows have none.

>few|TRBJ1-4|TRBV6-1|TRBD1
TGTGCCAGCAGTGAAGCTTACCGACAGGGAACAACTGAAAAACTGTTTTTT
CASSEAYRQGTTEKLFF
>NA|TRBJ2-7|TRBV7-9|NA
TGTGCCAGCAGCCGTCGGGACAAACCTTACGAGCAGTACTTC
CASSRRDKPYEQYF
>NA|TRBJ1-2|TRBV7-9|NA
TGTGCCAGCAGCACGGACGGGATTATAAACTATGGCTACACCTTC
CASSTDGIINYGYTF
>few|TRBJ2-1|TRBV10-3|NA
TGTGCCATCAGTGACAGTACCGGGGAGAGGTACAATGAGCAGTTCTTC
CAISDSTGERYNEQFF
>NA|TRBJ2-2|TRBV6-5|NA
TGTGCCAGCAGGGCTGGGCCCGGGGAGCTGTTTTTT
CASRAGPGELFF
>NA|TRBJ1-6|TRBV6-1|NA
TGTGCCAGCAGTGACGAGACAGGATATAATTCACCCCTCCACTTT
CASSDETGYNSPLHF
>NA|TRBJ1-2|TRBV19|NA
TGTGCCAGTAGTATCTCGGCGGGGCCCGGCTACACCTTC
CASSISAGPGYTF
>NA|TRBJ1-2|TRBV12-3/TRBV12-4|NA
TGTGCCAGCAGTGCCAACAGCTATGGCTACACCTTC
CASSANSYGYTF
>NA|TRBJ2-7|TRBV6-5|NA
TGTGCCAGCAGTTACTCGAGAGGTTACGAGCAGTACTTC
CASSYSRGYEQYF
>NA|TRBJ2-7|TRBV7-2|TRBD2
TGTGCCAGCAGCTCACTGACTAGCGGGGGTACCTACGAGCAGTACTTC
CASSSLTSGGTYEQYF
>NA|TRBJ1-6|TRBV4-1|NA
TGCGCCAGCAGCCAAGACGGAGGGCTCGGTTCACCCCTCCACTTT
CASSQDGGLGSPLHF
>NA|TRBJ1-1|TRBV30|TRBD1
TGTGCCTGTACAGGGACAGGGACTTTTATGAACACTGAAGCTTTCTTT
CACTGTGTFMNTEAFF
>many|TRBJ2-7|TRBV29-1|TRBD1
TGCAGCGCACGACAGGGCAGATTTACCTACGAGCAGTACTTC
CSARQGRFTYEQYF
>NA|TRBJ2-1|TRBV4-1|TRBD2
TGCGCCAGCAGCCGACTAGCGGGGCCTTACAATGAGCAGTTCTTC
CASSRLAGPYNEQFF
>NA|TRBJ2-1|TRBV24-1|NA
TGTGCCACCTCCTTGGGGGACACTTTATACAATGAGCAGTTCTTC
CATSLGDTLYNEQFF
>NA|TRBJ1-5|TRBV7-9|TRBD1
TGTGCCAGCAGCTTTTGGGCCGCAGGGGGAAGCAATCAGCCCCAGCATTTT
CASSFWAAGGSNQPQHF
>NA|TRBJ2-7|TRBV4-3|NA
TGCGCCAGCAGCCAAGACAGGTCCTACGAGCAGTACTTC
CASSQDRSYEQYF
>NA|TRBJ1-2|TRBV23-1|TRBD1
TGCGCCAGCAGTCGCTCCGGGACAGGGTTCTATGGCTACACCTTC
CASSRSGTGFYGYTF
>NA|TRBJ1-5|TRBV5-5|NA
TGTGCCAGCAGCTCGTTTTATAGCAATCAGCCCCAGCATTTT
CASSSFYSNQPQHF
>NA|TRBJ1-1|TRBV12-3/TRBV12-4|NA
TGTGCCAGCAGTCCTACAGGGCGCACTGAAGCTTTCTTT
CASSPTGRTEAFF
>NA|TRBJ2-6|TRBV5-4|NA
TGTGCCAGCAGCCCCGAGGGGACAGGGGCCAACGTCCTGACTTTC
CASSPEGTGANVLTF
>NA|TRBJ2-2|TRBV7-2|NA
TGTGCCAGCAGCTTAGTTCTGGGGGGCACCGGGGAGCTGTTTTTT
CASSLVLGGTGELFF
>NA|TRBJ2-1|TRBV19|NA
TGTGCCAGTACCCCCCAATCCTACAATGAGCAGTTCTTC
CASTPQSYNEQFF
>NA|TRBJ1-2|TRBV2|NA
TGTGCCAGCAGTGTCAGTTACGACTATGGCTACACCTTC
CASSVSYDYGYTF
>NA|TRBJ2-3|TRBV3-1/TRBV3-2|TRBD1
TGTGCCAGCAGCCAATTAGTCCAGGGGGAAGATACGCAGTATTTT
CASSQLVQGEDTQYF
>NA|TRBJ1-2|TRBV6-5|TRBD1
TGTGCCAGCAGTTCCAGGGGGGCTAACTATGGCTACACCTTC
CASSSRGANYGYTF
>NA|TRBJ2-6|TRBV19|NA
TGTGCCAGTAGTACTGACAGCTCTGGGGCCAACGTCCTGACTTTC
CASSTDSSGANVLTF
>NA|TRBJ1-2|TRBV5-4|NA
TGTGCCAGCAGCTTGGGGACAGCAGCTAACTATGGCTACACCTTC
CASSLGTAANYGYTF
>NA|TRBJ2-2|TRBV2|TRBD2
TGTGCCAGCAAGTTTAGCGGGGGGGCCGGGGAGCTGTTTTTT
CASKFSGGAGELFF
>NA|TRBJ1-5|TRBV7-3|NA
TGTGCCAGCAGCTTAACACCGGGACAGCCCCAGCATTTT
CASSLTPGQPQHF
>NA|TRBJ2-2|TRBV24-1|NA
TGTGCCACCAGTGATTTGAGGGCCGGGGCCGGGGAGCTGTTTTTT
CATSDLRAGAGELFF
>NA|TRBJ2-7|TRBV11-2|NA
TGTGCCAGCAGCTTAGGAGGAGGTTACGAGCAGTACTTC
CASSLGGGYEQYF
>once|TRBJ1-2|TRBV9|TRBD1
TGTGCCAGCAGCAGGACAGGGGCGGAGTATGGCTACACCTTC
CASSRTGAEYGYTF
>NA|TRBJ1-6|TRBV18|NA
TGTGCCAGCTCACCACTCGGGGGCTCCTATAATTCACCCCTCCACTTT
CASSPLGGSYNSPLHF
>few|TRBJ2-3|TRBV4-2|NA
TGTGCCAGCAGCCAAGCCAGCGGGAGCACAGATACGCAGTATTTT
CASSQASGSTDTQYF
>NA|TRBJ2-7|TRBV7-2|TRBD2
TGTGCCAGCAGCCCGTCTGGGGGGGGGTCCTACGAGCAGTACTTC
CASSPSGGGSYEQYF